Below are 14 T cell receptor beta chains sequenced from a single sample in a study of T cells after yellow fever vaccination. TCRdb processed the 5' RACE reads anew with MiXCR; each CDR3 protein has one entry. The sample has 100,000 to 150,000 distinct CDR3 sequences, over 8% seen once. The material sequenced was CD8+ T cells sorted from PBMCs, taken on the day of the yellow fever booster vaccination. The receptors come from a man younger than 35 who received the YFV17D yellow fever vaccine.

V gene TRBV5-6 combines with J gene TRBJ2-7, with D possibly called TRBD1 or TRBD2 (5 bases each). CDR1 and CDR2 (germline): SGHDT, YYEEEE. V gave up 3 bases and J gave up 5 bases, with 12 bases separating them. This CDR3 is built from 13 residues. The CDR3 bases are TGTGCCAGCAGCTCGGGGCTTCCCGACGAGCAGTACGTC. It specifies CASSSGLPDEQYV.

This clonotype has a handful of counts. The chain employs TRBV7-2 and TRBJ2-3, with D possibly called TRBD1 or TRBD2 (6 bases each). The CDR3 has 16 amino acids. CDR1 SGHTA and CDR2 FQGNSA come from the germline V gene. Between the trimmed V and J ends, which lost 1 base and 6 bases, there was a span of 17 bases. The CDR3 reads CASSLVRALGGDTQYF. CDR3 bases: TGTGCCAGCAGCTTAGTAAGGGCGCTAGGGGGGGATACGCAGTATTTT.

This clonotype was counted ten times or more. The chain couples TRBV7-9 to TRBJ2-7; 7 bases map to TRBD1. Per the germline V gene, CDR1 is SEHNR and CDR2 is FQNEAQ (reference sequence). With V trimmed by 5 bases and J by 3 bases, 7 bases remained unmatched. This CDR3 is built from 14 residues. This CDR3 is CASSPQGQIYEQYV. CDR3 nucleotide sequence: TGTGCCAGCAGCCCACAGGGACAGATCTACGAGCAGTACGTC.

This clonotype has more than one count but fewer than ten. The genes are TRBV25-1 and TRBJ1-6, with TRBD1 as a possible D gene (6 bases). The CDR3 covers 18 residues. CDR1 is MGHDK, CDR2 SYGVNS, per germline. V was shortened by 1 base and J by 0 bases, with 13 bases between the two germline ends. In DNA, the CDR3 is TGTGCCAGCAGTGAATTAGGGTCAGGGGCCTCCTATAATTCACCCCTCCACTTT. It is translated as CASSELGSGASYNSPLHF.

This clonotype was seen a few times. The V and J genes are TRBV15 and TRBJ1-4; 9 bases map to TRBD1. CDR1 and CDR2 from the germline V gene are LNHNV and YYDKDF (reference sequence). CDR3 length equals 16 residues. Trimming removed 1 base from V and 8 bases from J; junction bases left unmatched: 8. The CDR3 reads CATSRAGTGKIEKLFF. The CDR3 DNA follows: TGTGCCACCAGCAGAGCGGGGACAGGGAAAATAGAAAAACTGTTTTTT.

This sequence joins TRBV12-3 or TRBV12-4 and TRBJ2-7; D may be TRBD1 (6 bases). V shed 5 bases and J shed 3 bases, with 11 bases lying between them. CDR3 length equals 13 residues. CDR3 nucleotides: TGTGCCAGCAGTCCCACAGGGTACTACGAGCAGTACGTC. It is translated as CASSPTGYYEQYV.

This chain uses TRBV5-1 with TRBJ2-3, with a weak D call TRBD1 (6 bases). V shed 4 bases and J shed 7 bases, with 10 bases lying between them. Germline V gene sequence: CDR1 SGHRS, CDR2 YFSETQ. The CDR3 contains 12 residues. The CDR3 DNA reads as TGCGCCAGCAGCCCGCAGGGGAATACGCAGTATTTT. The encoded protein is CASSPQGNTQYF.

The rearrangement links TRBV18 to TRBJ1-5, with D hard to call. The germline V and J ends were trimmed by 4 bases and 3 bases, with 10 bases remaining between them. Germline V gives CDR1 KGHSH, CDR2 LQKENI. There are 14 residues in the CDR3. Here the CDR3 reads CASSQAGNNQPQHF. The CDR3 DNA is TGTGCCAGCTCACAGGCGGGGAACAATCAGCCCCAGCATTTT.

The chain is built from TRBV25-1 and TRBJ1-1; D perhaps matches TRBD1 (6 bases). Per the germline V gene, CDR1 is MGHDK and CDR2 is SYGVNS. The CDR3 is 16 amino acids. V gave up 1 base and J gave up 5 bases, with 17 bases separating them. The CDR3 nucleotides read TGTGCCAGCAGTGAATCTTCACAGGGTTTACGGACTGAAGCTTTCTTT. Translating gives CASSESSQGLRTEAFF.

This clonotype came up a few times. This sequence joins TRBV7-9 and TRBJ1-3; D ambiguous. The ends were cut back, 5 bases at V and 0 bases at J, with 8 bases in the middle. The CDR3 runs to 14 residues. Germline CDR1 and CDR2: SEHNR and FQNEAQ (reference sequence). CDR3 amino acids: CASSGSNSGNTIYF. CDR3 DNA: TGTGCCAGCAGCGGTAGTAACTCTGGAAACACCATATATTTT.

The chain combines TRBV6-2 or TRBV6-3 with TRBJ2-5; TRBD1 matches at 8 bases. Germline loops: CDR1 MNHEY, CDR2 SVGEGT. The V gene end was trimmed by 0 bases and the J gene end by 5 bases; junction bases not matched to a gene: 17. This CDR3 contains 19 residues. The CDR3 DNA is TGTGCCAGCAGTTACTCTGCCGGACAGGGTCTATTAGTCGGGGAGACCCAGTACTTC. It specifies CASSYSAGQGLLVGETQYF.

J is TRBJ1-4 and V is TRBV4-3; D may be TRBD1 (6 bases). This CDR3 spans 17 amino acids. Germline assignment: CDR1 LGHNA and CDR2 YSLEER. The V end lost 4 bases, the J end lost 5 bases, and 20 bases lay between the germline ends. The CDR3 bases are TGCGCCAGCAGCCCGGATTCTTGGGGGGGCCTAAATGAAAAACTGTTTTTT. It specifies CASSPDSWGGLNEKLFF.

In this sample, this clonotype turned up a few times. V is TRBV4-3 and J is TRBJ2-3, with 9 bases identical to TRBD2. CDR3 length: 16 residues. V shed 0 bases and J 7 bases; nucleotides not matched to a gene: 8. Germline V gene sequence: CDR1 LGHNA, CDR2 YSLEER. The CDR3 loop is CASSQDPAGGVNTQYF. CDR3 nucleotides: TGCGCCAGCAGCCAAGATCCAGCGGGGGGCGTGAATACGCAGTATTTT.

In this sample, this clonotype turned up a few times. V gene TRBV4-3 combines with J gene TRBJ2-2; 9 nucleotides match TRBD2. The CDR3 length is 16 residues. J was trimmed by 4 bases and V by 1 base; bases with no gene match: 4. Germline loops: CDR1 LGHNA, CDR2 YSLEER. CDR3 coding DNA: TGCGCCAGCAGCCAAGGAGCGGGGGGTACCACCGGGGAGCTGTTTTTT. It codes for CASSQGAGGTTGELFF.